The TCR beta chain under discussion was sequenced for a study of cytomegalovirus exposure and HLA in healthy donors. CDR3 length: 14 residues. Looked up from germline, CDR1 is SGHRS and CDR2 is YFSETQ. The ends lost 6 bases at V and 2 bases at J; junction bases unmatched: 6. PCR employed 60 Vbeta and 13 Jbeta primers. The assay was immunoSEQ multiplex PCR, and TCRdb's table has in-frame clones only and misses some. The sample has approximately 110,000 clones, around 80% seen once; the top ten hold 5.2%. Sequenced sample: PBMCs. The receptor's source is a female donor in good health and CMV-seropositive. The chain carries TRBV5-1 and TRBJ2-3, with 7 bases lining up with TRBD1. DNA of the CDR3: TGCGCCAGCACCCCGGGACAGTACACAGATACGCAGTATTTT. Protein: CASTPGQYTDTQYF.